The 18 T cell receptor beta chains below all came from one sample that was sequenced in a study of blood T cell repertoires in COVID-19. Assay used: immunoSEQ multiplex PCR; TCRdb lists only in-frame clones, some missing. The sample lists fewer than 350,000 clones; 70% to 90% were seen once. The sequencing sample was made of peripheral blood. The receptors here all came from a young woman with COVID-19, enrolled during active disease.

The gene calls are TRBV5-4 and TRBJ1-1, with D hard to call. The CDR3 sequence is 12 residues long. The V gene lost 4 bases and the J gene lost 3 bases, with 7 bases spanning the gap. Germline lookup yields CDR1 SGHNT and CDR2 YYREEE (reference sequence). CDR3 in DNA: TGTGCCAGCAGCCGATCGGACACTGAAGCTTTCTTT. Encoded protein: CASSRSDTEAFF.

The CDR3 spells CASRKNPGLSSGNTIYF. CDR3 DNA sequence: TGTGCCAGCAGAAAAAACCCAGGCTTGAGCTCTGGAAACACCATATATTTT. The genes are TRBV27 and TRBJ1-3; D is unclear. There are 17 residues in the CDR3. V lost 6 bases, J lost 0 bases, and 18 bases lay in between. Germline CDR1 and CDR2: MNHEY and SMNVEV (reference sequence).

The chain carries TRBV10-2 and TRBJ2-7; 7 bases match TRBD1. The length of the CDR3 is 13 residues. After removal of 6 bases from V and 2 bases from J, the junction contained 4 bases not matched to a gene. Germline assignment: CDR1 WSHSY and CDR2 SAAADI. The CDR3 DNA sequence: TGCGCCAGCAGAGGGGGCTCTGCCTACGAGCAGTACTTC. Its protein is CASRGGSAYEQYF.

The V gene is TRBV27, the J gene TRBJ2-1, with D tentatively TRBD1 (6 bases). This CDR3 spans 15 amino acids. Trimming left V 6 bases short and J 7 bases short, with 19 bases between. Germline CDR1 MNHEY, CDR2 SMNVEV (reference sequence). CDR3 nucleotides: TGTGCCAGCAGACCCTTGAGGGGGTCAGGGAATGAGCAGTTCTTC. This codes for CASRPLRGSGNEQFF.

The V call is TRBV6-4, the J call TRBJ2-3, with 10 bases matching TRBD2. The V gene's germline CDR1 is MRHNA and CDR2 SNTAGT. V was pared by 6 bases and J by 2 bases, with 8 bases of the junction left unmatched. This CDR3 comprises 16 residues. CDR3 sequence reads: CASRETAGGATDTQYF. In nucleotides, the CDR3 is TGTGCCAGCAGAGAAACAGCGGGGGGGGCCACAGATACGCAGTATTTT.

V is TRBV5-6 and J is TRBJ2-7, with D unclear. Trimming pared 0 bases from V and 6 bases from J, leaving 7 bases between. The CDR3 totals 12 residues. Germline lookup yields CDR1 SGHDT and CDR2 YYEEEE. This CDR3 is CASSLGGLEQYF. For the CDR3, the DNA is TGTGCCAGCAGCTTGGGTGGGCTCGAGCAGTACTTC. The complete variable domain, with remaining parts taken from reference TRBV5-6 and TRBJ2-7, reads DAGVTQSPTHLIKTRGQQVTLRCSPKSGHDTVSWYQQALGQGPQFIFQYYEEEERQRGNFPDRFSGHQFPNYSSELNVNALLLGDSALYLCASSLGGLEQYFGPGTRLTVT.

The chain combines TRBV11-2 with TRBJ2-4; D may be TRBD2 (6 bases). Between the trimmed V and J ends, which lost 6 bases and 0 bases, there was a span of 12 bases. The CDR3 loop spans 15 amino acids. CDR1 is SGHAT and CDR2 is FQNNGV in the germline V gene. CDR3 coding DNA: TGTGCCAGCAGGGGGGGTTCCTTAGCCAAAAACATTCAGTACTTC. Its protein product is CASRGGSLAKNIQYF.

The rearrangement joins TRBV13 to TRBJ2-2; 7 bases agree with TRBD2. CDR3 length: 15 residues. In germline, CDR1 is PRHDT, CDR2 FYEKMQ (reference sequence). V trimming: 1 base; J trimming: 6 bases; junction bases outside the gene matches: 5. CDR3 in DNA: TGTGCCAGCAGCTTAGACAGACTAGCCTCCGGGGAGCTGTTTTTT. Its protein is CASSLDRLASGELFF.

This sequence joins TRBV15 and TRBJ2-3; 11 bases align to TRBD1. This CDR3 comprises 17 residues. Per germline, CDR1 LNHNV and CDR2 YYDKDF (reference sequence). The ends lost 1 base at V and 3 bases at J; junction bases unmatched: 6. This chain's CDR3 is CATSRAPGTGGTDTQYF. CDR3 DNA sequence: TGTGCCACCAGCAGAGCTCCCGGGACAGGGGGGACAGATACGCAGTATTTT. The whole variable domain, filled in from reference TRBV15 and TRBJ2-3, reads DAMVIQNPRYQVTQFGKPVTLSCSQTLNHNVMYWYQQKSSQAPKLLFHYYDKDFNNEADTPDNFQSRRPNTSFCFLDIRSPGLGDTAMYLCATSRAPGTGGTDTQYFGPGTRLTVL.

The gene calls are TRBV18 and TRBJ2-1; 9 bases agree with TRBD2. CDR1 is KGHSH and CDR2 is LQKENI in the germline V gene. V shed 3 bases and J 2 bases; nucleotides not matched to a gene: 11. This CDR3 comprises 18 residues. CDR3 loop: CASSPGIGGGGAYNEQFF. CDR3 DNA: TGTGCCAGCTCACCTGGAATAGGAGGCGGGGGGGCCTACAATGAGCAGTTCTTC.

The chain carries TRBV27 and TRBJ2-5; D perhaps matches TRBD2 (5 bases). V shed 7 bases and J shed 0 bases, with 15 bases lying between them. CDR1 is MNHEY, CDR2 SMNVEV, per germline (reference sequence). There are 15 residues in the CDR3. Written as DNA, the CDR3 is TGTGCCAGCAAGCTCACCGGGAATTACCAAGAGACCCAGTACTTC. This translates into CASKLTGNYQETQYF.

The chain links TRBV27 to TRBJ1-6; maybe TRBD1 (5 bases). The CDR3 covers 15 residues. Between the trimmed V and J ends, which lost 7 bases and 8 bases, there was a span of 18 bases. The germline V gene has CDR1 MNHEY and CDR2 SMNVEV (reference sequence). The CDR3 loop reads CASTRSGGRYSPLHF. In DNA form, the CDR3 reads TGTGCCAGCACCCGATCGGGGGGTAGATATTCACCCCTCCACTTT.

The chain has TRBV5-8 and TRBJ1-2, with D possibly matching TRBD1 (5 bases). The CDR3 loop spans 17 amino acids. V was cut by 0 bases and J by 0 bases, with 15 bases left in between. Germline lookup yields CDR1 SGHTS and CDR2 YDEGEE. The CDR3 coding sequence is TGTGCCAGCAGCTTGGAGTGGTGGGGCGCCTCTAACTATGGCTACACCTTC. Protein product: CASSLEWWGASNYGYTF.

The rearrangement joins TRBV6-6 to TRBJ1-3; a possible D gene is TRBD1 (5 bases). This CDR3 has 14 residues. V dropped 0 bases and J dropped 2 bases, with 5 bases sitting between them. The germline CDR1 and CDR2 sequences are MNHNY and SVGAGI (reference sequence). The CDR3 DNA reads TGTGCCAGCAGTTACTCGGGGCCTGGAAACACCATATATTTT. This gives the protein CASSYSGPGNTIYF.

This rearrangement joins TRBV6-5 to TRBJ1-2, with D perhaps TRBD1 (6 bases). Per germline, CDR1 MNHEY and CDR2 SVGAGI. Deletions cut 5 bases from V and 7 bases from J, with 14 bases between. This CDR3 comprises 13 residues. The CDR3 spells CASSPTGSGGYTF. In DNA, the CDR3 is TGTGCCAGCAGTCCCACAGGGAGTGGTGGCTACACCTTC.

J is TRBJ2-1 and V is TRBV7-9; the match to TRBD2 covers 10 bases. The V gene end was trimmed by 5 bases and the J gene end by 6 bases; junction bases not matched to a gene: 10. Germline loops: CDR1 SEHNR, CDR2 FQNEAQ (reference sequence). The CDR3 covers 16 residues. For the CDR3, the DNA is TGTGCCAGCAGCAAAGACAGCGGGGGGGTCTCCAATGAGCAGTTCTTC. Translating gives CASSKDSGGVSNEQFF.

The rearrangement links TRBV5-1 to TRBJ1-2; maybe TRBD1 (6 bases). CDR1 is SGHRS, CDR2 YFSETQ, per germline. V was shortened by 2 bases and J by 8 bases, with 13 bases between the two germline ends. This CDR3 spans 13 amino acids. CDR3 in amino acids: CASSFMAGAGYTF. The DNA for the CDR3 is TGCGCCAGCAGCTTTATGGCAGGGGCGGGCTACACCTTC.

This chain links TRBV3-1 (or the pseudogene TRBV3-2) with TRBJ2-2, with 8 bases lining up with TRBD2. Germline V gene sequence: CDR1 LGHDT, CDR2 YNNKEL (reference sequence). V was pared by 0 bases and J by 4 bases, with 13 bases of the junction left unmatched. This CDR3 contains 19 residues. CDR3 nucleotide sequence: TGTGCCAGCAGCCAAGAGAGGCTCGGTCGGGGGGGTAGCACCGGGGAGCTGTTTTTT. Residues: CASSQERLGRGGSTGELFF.